This T cell receptor (beta chain) was captured by sequencing in a study of blood T cells in healthy people across ages. Next came a second PCR, run for about 7 to 12 cycles, which used a sample-barcoded 5' primer along with a J-beta primer mix. From the 5' RACE reads, TCRdb called clonotypes with MiXCR, one entry per CDR3 protein. The sample gives over 950,000 distinct CDR3 sequences, about two fifths of which show up once; 13% is in the top ten. Germline assignment: CDR1 SGHRS and CDR2 YFSETQ. V was trimmed by 0 bases and J by 4 bases, leaving 13 bases between them. The CDR3 length is 15 residues. The TCR was taken from a man aged 18 to 35 in good health. The sample comprised blood. J is TRBJ1-1 and V is TRBV5-1; D unresolved. This CDR3 is CASSLVVREGTEAFF. The CDR3 region has the DNA TGCGCCAGCAGCTTGGTAGTGCGGGAAGGCACTGAAGCTTTCTTT.